This is a list of T cell receptor delta chains from one sample in a study of gamma-delta chains in newborns, infants, children. TCRdb re-called clones from the reads using CATT. The repertoire holds some 11,000 delta-chain clones, about 9.4% seen once, with roughly 8.6% in the top ten. The sample was blood. Receptors originate from a child who was a newborn, infant or young child, either healthy, febrile or measles-vaccinated (not recorded which). The CDR3 runs from the conserved cysteine through the conserved F or W. A D gene is named only where the DNA matches it firmly. Clone size, where shown, is once, few, many, or a class for clones that have expanded.

clone_size,d_call,v_call,j_call,cdr3_aa,cdr3_nt
few,-,TRDV2,TRDJ3,CACDTGGLSSSWDTRQMFF,TGTGCCTGTGACACCGGGGGCCTCTCGAGCTCCTGGGACACCCGACAGATGTTTTTC
-,TRDD3,TRDV2,TRDJ3,CACDPTGGYSSSWDTRQMFF,TGTGCCTGTGACCCTACTGGGGGATACTCGAGCTCCTGGGACACCCGACAGATGTTTTTC
-,TRDD3,TRDV1,TRDJ1,CALGELPTARDGGYAPDKLIF,TGTGCTCTTGGGGAACTCCCTACGGCCCGAGATGGGGGATACGCACCGGATAAACTCATCTTT
-,TRDD3,TRDV2,TRDJ1,CACDSIVLGDTPTDKLIF,TGTGCCTGTGACTCGATAGTACTGGGGGATACGCCGACCGATAAACTCATCTTT
-,TRDD3,TRDV2,TRDJ1,CACDTLKSYSGGPYTDKLIF,TGTGCCTGTGACACGCTGAAATCCTACTCTGGGGGACCGTACACCGATAAACTCATCTTT
-,TRDD3,TRDV2,TRDJ1,CACDTLLTGGYTDKLIF,TGTGCCTGTGACACACTTTTAACTGGGGGATACACCGATAAACTCATCTTT
-,TRDD3,TRDV2,TRDJ3,CACDTGGYADWDTRQMFF,TGTGCCTGTGACACTGGGGGATACGCAGACTGGGACACCCGACAGATGTTTTTC
-,-,TRDV2,TRDJ1,CACDTVGSYTDKLIF,TGTGCCTGCGACACCGTAGGGTCCTACACCGATAAACTCATCTTT
few,TRDD3,TRDV2,TRDJ3,CACDPTGGPRSWDTRQMFF,TGTGCCTGTGACCCAACTGGGGGACCACGCTCCTGGGACACCCGACAGATGTTTTTC
few,TRDD3,TRDV2,TRDJ1,CACDDVLGDTQNDKLIF,TGTGCCTGTGACGATGTACTGGGGGATACGCAAAACGATAAACTCATCTTT
-,TRDD3,TRDV1,TRDJ1,CALGELDRYWGISYTDKLIF,TGTGCTCTTGGGGAACTAGACAGGTACTGGGGGATATCTTACACCGATAAACTCATCTTT
-,TRDD3,TRDV2,TRDJ3,CACDTGGYAGGSWDTRQMFF,TGTGCCTGTGACACCGGGGGATACGCTGGAGGCTCCTGGGACACCCGACAGATGTTTTTC
few,-,TRDV2,TRDJ1,CACDPVSGDKLIF,TGTGCCTGTGACCCGGTATCGGGCGATAAACTCATCTTT
few,-,TRDV1,TRDJ1,CALGELEVCPNKLIF,TGTGCTCTTGGGGAACTAGAGGTCTGCCCCAATAAACTCATCTTT
-,-,TRDV2,TRDJ1,CACDTVPTTYTDKLIF,TGTGCCTGTGACACGGTCCCGACGACCTACACCGATAAACTCATCTTT
few,-,TRDV2,TRDJ3,CACDPSVGGSSWDTRQMFF,TGTGCCTGTGACCCCTCTGTTGGGGGCTCCTCCTGGGACACCCGACAGATGTTTTTC
-,-,TRDV2,TRDJ3,CACDTVEAGGPICDTRQMFF,TGTGCCTGTGACACCGTGGAAGCGGGGGGGCCCATCTGTGACACCCGACAGATGTTTTTC
-,TRDD3,TRDV2,TRDJ3,CACDTGGSLWDTRQMFF,TGTGCCTGTGACACTGGGGGATCTCTCTGGGACACCCGACAGATGTTTTTC
few,-,TRDV2,TRDJ3,CARDTIAGALSSWDTRQMFF,TGTGCCCGTGACACGATCGCCGGGGCCCTCAGCTCCTGGGACACCCGACAGATGTTTTTC
few,TRDD2,TRDV2,TRDJ1,CACENLGLPTHTGHHKLIF,TGTGCCTGTGAAAACCTTGGCCTTCCTACCCATACTGGGCATCATAAACTCATCTTT
few,TRDD3,TRDV2,TRDJ2,CACDNVLGDTRLLSLTAQLFF,TGTGCCTGTGACAACGTACTGGGGGATACGCGGCTCCTCTCTTTGACAGCACAACTCTTCTTT
-,TRDD2,TRDV1,TRDJ1,CALGDPFLPVLPYTDKLIF,TGTGCTCTTGGGGATCCCTTCCTACCGGTACTACCGTACACCGATAAACTCATCTTT
-,-,TRDV2,TRDJ3,CACDPMYSWDTRQMFF,TGTGCCTGTGACCCCATGTACTCCTGGGACACCCGACAGATGTTTTTC
few,TRDD3,TRDV1,TRDJ1,CALGEVDWGITDKLIF,TGTGCTCTTGGGGAAGTAGACTGGGGGATAACCGATAAACTCATCTTT
-,TRDD3,TRDV2,TRDJ1,CACDTVGVGDGLIF,TGTGCCTGTGACACCGTCGGTGTGGGGGATGGGCTCATCTTT
-,TRDD3,TRDV1,TRDJ1,CALGELFLPPTLGWSYWGTSTYTDKLIF,TGTGCTCTTGGGGAACTCTTCCTTCCTCCCACCCTTGGTTGGTCATACTGGGGGACGTCCACCTACACCGATAAACTCATCTTT
few,TRDD3,TRDV2,TRDJ3,CACDTLTGGDSWDTRQMFF,TGTGCCTGTGACACCCTTACTGGGGGAGACTCCTGGGACACCCGACAGATGTTTTTC
-,-,TRAV29/DV5,TRDJ2,CAARFLALTAQLFF,TGTGCAGCAAGGTTTTTAGCTTTGACAGCACAACTCTTCTTT
-,TRDD3,TRDV2,TRDJ1,CACDALLGDTRTDKLIF,TGTGCCTGTGACGCTTTACTGGGGGATACGCGCACCGATAAACTCATCTTT
-,-,TRAV29/DV5,TRDJ1,CAARSPLTYAAGVDTDKLIF,TGTGCAGCAAGGAGTCCCCTAACCTACGCGGCTGGGGTTGATACCGATAAACTCATCTTT
-,TRDD3,TRDV2,TRDJ3,CACVLLGDTPWDTRQMFF,TGTGCCTGTGTGCTACTGGGGGATACCCCCTGGGACACCCGACAGATGTTTTTC
few,TRDD3,TRDV2,TRDJ3,CACSAVLGELSWDTRQMFF,TGTGCCTGCTCCGCGGTACTGGGGGAACTCTCCTGGGACACCCGACAGATGTTTTTC
few,TRDD3,TRDV2,TRDJ1,CACDTVVLGETTYTDKLIF,TGTGCCTGTGACACCGTCGTACTGGGGGAGACGACGTACACCGATAAACTCATCTTT
few,-,TRAV29/DV5,TRDJ2,CAASELYVGLLGGGPTAQLFF,TGTGCAGCAAGCGAGCTCTACGTGGGGCTCCTCGGCGGGGGACCAACAGCACAACTCTTCTTT
-,-,TRDV2,TRDJ1,CACDLLPDTDKLIF,TGTGCCTGTGACCTTTTACCTGACACCGATAAACTCATCTTT
few,TRDD3,TRDV2,TRDJ1,CACDTVEFGGYRTDKPIF,TGTGCCTGTGACACGGTGGAATTTGGGGGATACAGAACCGATAAACCCATCTTT
few,TRDD3,TRDV2,TRDJ1,CACDSLGDPYTDKLIF,TGTGCCTGTGACTCACTGGGGGACCCGTACACCGATAAACTCATCTTT
medium-sized,TRDD3,TRDV2,TRDJ3,CACDTLGEDRSWDTRQMFF,TGTGCCTGTGACACACTGGGGGAGGACCGCTCCTGGGACACCCGACAGATGTTTTTC
few,TRDD3,TRDV2,TRDJ1,CACDTLLGLERGVYTDKLTF,TGTGCCTGTGACACACTACTGGGGCTTGAAAGGGGAGTTTACACCGATAAACTCACCTTT
-,TRDD3,TRDV3,TRDJ1,CAQYEPILGDTRSTDKLIF,TGTGCCCAATATGAGCCCATACTGGGGGATACGCGATCCACCGATAAACTCATCTTT
medium-sized,TRDD3,TRDV2,TRDJ3,CACDWGISSWDTRQMFF,TGTGCCTGTGACTGGGGGATAAGCTCCTGGGACACCCGACAGATGTTTTTC
few,-,TRDV1,TRDJ1,CALGELILLVVGDALGGDKLIF,TGTGCTCTTGGGGAACTAATCCTACTGGTGGTGGGGGACGCCCTCGGGGGCGATAAACTCATCTTT
few,TRDD3,TRDV2,TRDJ3,CACDTGDWGVSWDTRQMFF,TGTGCCTGTGACACAGGAGACTGGGGGGTCTCCTGGGACACCCGACAGATGTTTTTC
few,TRDD3,TRDV2,TRDJ1,CACDTVTGGHTYTDKLIF,TGTGCCTGTGACACCGTGACTGGGGGACACACGTACACCGATAAACTCATCTTT
few,TRDD3,TRDV2,TRDJ1,CACDILGDTRTDKLIF,TGTGCCTGTGACATACTGGGGGATACGCGGACCGATAAACTCATCTTT
few,TRDD3,TRDV2,TRDJ3,CACDTGGWGIRDWDTRQMFF,TGTGCCTGTGACACCGGGGGCTGGGGGATACGAGACTGGGACACCCGACAGATGTTTTTC
few,-,TRDV2,TRDJ3,CACDTVDTPSSWDTRQMFF,TGTGCCTGTGACACCGTCGATACGCCTAGCTCCTGGGACACCCGACAGATGTTTTTC